The 3 T cell receptor beta chains given below trace back to one sample, sequenced in a study of blood T cell repertoires in COVID-19. Data came from immunoSEQ multiplex PCR; TCRdb stores just in-frame clones and leaves some out. This repertoire shows hundreds of thousands of clones, about 91% found once; its top ten account for over 6%. Sequencing used peripheral blood. The receptors here all came from a woman aged 25 to 39 who had recovered from COVID-19.

The chain combines TRBV7-2 with TRBJ1-4, with 8 bases lining up with TRBD1. V lost 5 bases and J lost 8; bases outside the gene matches: 10. The V gene's germline CDR1 is SGHTA and CDR2 FQGNSA. CDR3 length equals 15 residues. CDR3 region: CASSTGGQLREKLFF. The CDR3 DNA reads TGTGCCAGCAGCACAGGGGGACAGCTGAGGGAAAAACTGTTTTTT.

The chain couples TRBV12-3 or TRBV12-4 to TRBJ1-5; D is unclear. This CDR3 region has 13 residues. Trimming took off 3 bases at V and 5 bases at J, with 8 bases between the two ends. The CDR3 here is CASSLARDQPQHF. The CDR3 region has the DNA TGTGCCAGCAGTTTGGCTCGGGATCAGCCCCAGCATTTT.

The CDR3 DNA is TGCGCCAGCAGCTTGGGGGACAGAGGTGAAGCTTTCTTT. Translating gives CASSLGDRGEAFF. V and J are TRBV5-1 and TRBJ1-1, with 7 bases aligning to TRBD1. Germline V CDR1 and CDR2: SGHRS, YFSETQ. Germline trimming cut 0 bases from V and 7 bases from J; bases unmatched to any gene: 3. The CDR3 extends over 13 amino acids.